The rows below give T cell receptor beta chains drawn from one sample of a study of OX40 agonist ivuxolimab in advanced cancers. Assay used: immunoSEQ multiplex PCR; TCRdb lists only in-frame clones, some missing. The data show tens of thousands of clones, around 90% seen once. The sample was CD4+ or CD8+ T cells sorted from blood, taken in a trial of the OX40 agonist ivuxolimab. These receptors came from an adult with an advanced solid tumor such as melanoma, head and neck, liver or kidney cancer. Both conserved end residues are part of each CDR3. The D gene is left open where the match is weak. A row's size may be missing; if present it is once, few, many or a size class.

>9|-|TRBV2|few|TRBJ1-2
CASSGGYTF
TGTGCCAGCAGTGGAGGCTACACCTTC
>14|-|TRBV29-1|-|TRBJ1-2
CSVREGLSYYGYTF
TGCAGCGTTCGAGAGGGACTGAGTTACTATGGCTACACCTTC
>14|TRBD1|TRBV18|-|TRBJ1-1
CASSPNRGNTEAFF
TGTGCCAGCTCCCCGAACAGGGGGAACACTGAAGCTTTCTTT
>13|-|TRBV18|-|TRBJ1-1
CASSPQHHNEAFF
TGTGCCAGCTCACCCCAACACCATAATGAAGCTTTCTTT
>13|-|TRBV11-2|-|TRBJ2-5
CASRYRSGETQYF
TGTGCCAGCAGGTATCGGTCGGGGGAGACCCAGTACTTC
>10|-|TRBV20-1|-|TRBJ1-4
CSAGGEKLFF
TGCAGTGCAGGGGGTGAAAAACTGTTTTTT
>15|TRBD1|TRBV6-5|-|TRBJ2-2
CASSRRDRAGGELFF
TGTGCCAGCAGCCGCCGGGACAGGGCGGGCGGGGAGCTGTTTTTT
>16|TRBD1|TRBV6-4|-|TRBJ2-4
CASRVPNRGPKNIQYF
TGTGCCAGCAGAGTTCCTAACAGGGGACCCAAAAACATTCAGTACTTC
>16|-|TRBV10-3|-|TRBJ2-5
CAISSTPTRYQETQYF
TGTGCCATCAGCTCAACCCCGACAAGGTACCAAGAGACCCAGTACTTC
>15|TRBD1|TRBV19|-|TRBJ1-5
CASSIGQGVWQPQHF
TGTGCCAGTAGTATAGGACAGGGTGTATGGCAGCCCCAGCATTTT
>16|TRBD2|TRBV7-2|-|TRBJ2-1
CASSRLTGTRGNEQFF
TGTGCCAGCAGCCGTTTGACCGGGACTAGGGGGAATGAGCAGTTCTTC
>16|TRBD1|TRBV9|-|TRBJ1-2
CASSARTGGRDYGYTF
TGTGCCAGCAGCGCTCGGACAGGCGGGCGGGACTATGGCTACACCTTC
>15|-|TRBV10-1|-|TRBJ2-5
CASSEQTGTKETQYF
TGCGCCAGCAGTGAACAGACAGGAACTAAAGAGACCCAGTACTTC
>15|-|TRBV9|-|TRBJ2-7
CASSVDLWDAYEQYF
TGTGCCAGCAGCGTAGATCTATGGGACGCCTACGAGCAGTACTTC
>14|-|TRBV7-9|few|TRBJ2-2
CASSLGQNTGELFF
TGTGCCAGCAGCTTAGGCCAAAACACCGGGGAGCTGTTTTTT
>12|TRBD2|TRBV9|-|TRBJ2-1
CASAWRGEEQFF
TGTGCCAGCGCGTGGCGGGGGGAGGAGCAGTTCTTC
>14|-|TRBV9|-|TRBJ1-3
CASSVTGTRNTIYF
TGTGCCAGCAGCGTGACAGGTACTAGAAACACCATATATTTT
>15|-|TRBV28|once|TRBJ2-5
CASSVFGAGQETQYF
TGTGCCAGCAGCGTTTTTGGGGCAGGGCAAGAGACCCAGTACTTC
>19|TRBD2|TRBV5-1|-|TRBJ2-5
CASSPGWLAGGARQETQYF
TGCGCCAGCAGCCCTGGGTGGCTAGCGGGGGGGGCACGGCAAGAGACCCAGTACTTC
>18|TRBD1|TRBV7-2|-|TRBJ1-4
CASSLVGTGIATNEKLFF
TGTGCCAGCAGCTTAGTGGGGACAGGGATAGCAACTAATGAAAAACTGTTTTTT
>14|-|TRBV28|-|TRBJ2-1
CASSPQGASNEQFF
TGTGCCAGCAGTCCCCAAGGAGCGTCAAATGAGCAGTTCTTC
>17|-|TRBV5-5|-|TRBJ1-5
CASSSDFFTGINQPQHF
TGTGCCAGCAGCTCGGATTTTTTTACAGGAATCAATCAGCCCCAGCATTTT
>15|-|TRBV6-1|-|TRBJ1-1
CASSEGIDRNTEAFF
TGTGCCAGCAGTGAAGGGATAGACAGAAACACTGAAGCTTTCTTT
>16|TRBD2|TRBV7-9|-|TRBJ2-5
CASSLARLAGEETQYF
TGTGCCAGCAGCTTAGCTCGGCTAGCGGGTGAGGAGACCCAGTACTTC
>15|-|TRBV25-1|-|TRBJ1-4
CASAKTGITNEKLFF
TGTGCCAGCGCAAAGACGGGGATCACTAATGAAAAACTGTTTTTT
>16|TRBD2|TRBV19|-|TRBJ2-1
CASSISGRPGGDEQFF
TGTGCCAGTAGTATAAGCGGGAGGCCCGGTGGGGATGAGCAGTTCTTC
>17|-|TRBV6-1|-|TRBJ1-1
CASSGNSQDPSACEAFF
TGTGCCAGCAGTGGGAACTCCCAGGACCCCTCCGCCTGTGAAGCTTTCTTT
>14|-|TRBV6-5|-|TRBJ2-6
CASSLLSGANVLTF
TGTGCCAGCAGTCTGCTCTCTGGGGCCAACGTCCTGACTTTC
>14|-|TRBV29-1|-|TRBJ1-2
CSVEDTSRNYGYTF
TGCAGCGTTGAAGATACCAGTAGGAACTATGGCTACACCTTC
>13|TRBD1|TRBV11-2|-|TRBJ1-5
CASSYTGGQPQHF
TGTGCCAGCAGCTACACAGGGGGTCAGCCCCAGCATTTT
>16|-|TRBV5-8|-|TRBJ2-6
CASSFGGLSGANVLTF
TGTGCCAGCAGCTTCGGGGGACTCTCTGGGGCCAACGTCCTGACTTTC
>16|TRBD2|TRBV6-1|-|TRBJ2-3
CASSDGLAGGGDTQYF
TGTGCCAGCAGTGATGGCCTAGCGGGGGGTGGAGATACGCAGTATTTT
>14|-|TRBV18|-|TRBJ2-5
CASSPGSREETQYF
TGTGCCAGCTCACCAGGCAGCAGGGAAGAGACCCAGTACTTC
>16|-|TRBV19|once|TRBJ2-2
CASSIARDTNTGELFF
TGTGCCAGTAGTATCGCTCGGGACACAAACACCGGGGAGCTGTTTTTT
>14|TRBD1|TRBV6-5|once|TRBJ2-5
CASSYDRDRQTQYF
TGTGCCAGCAGTTACGACAGGGACAGGCAGACCCAGTACTTC
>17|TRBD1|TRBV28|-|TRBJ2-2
CASSPSPGQGAIGELFF
TGTGCCAGCAGCCCTTCTCCGGGACAGGGGGCCATCGGGGAGCTGTTTTTT
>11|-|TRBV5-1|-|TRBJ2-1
CASRELDEQFF
TGCGCCAGCAGGGAGCTGGATGAGCAGTTCTTC
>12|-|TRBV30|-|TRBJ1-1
CAWLGGNTEAFF
TGTGCCTGGCTAGGGGGGAACACTGAAGCTTTCTTT
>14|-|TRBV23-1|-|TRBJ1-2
CASSEVWGGRERTF
TGCGCCAGCAGTGAGGTTTGGGGGGGACGGGAGCGGACCTTC